The 2 T cell receptor beta chains reported below all come from one sample, sequenced in a study of CD8 T cells in ankylosing spondylitis. TCRdb analysed the 5' RACE reads with MiXCR anew, one entry per CDR3 protein. The sample has about 320,000 distinct CDR3 sequences; about 9.9% are singletons. Source material: blood, either unsorted or a sorted T cell fraction (not recorded which). The source of these receptors is a female donor with ankylosing spondylitis or in good health (not recorded which).

This clonotype was counted between two and nine times. The genes are TRBV6-2 or TRBV6-3 and TRBJ2-1; 7 bases fit TRBD2. J was trimmed by 6 bases and V by 0 bases; bases with no gene match: 14. The CDR3 extends over 18 amino acids. Germline V gene sequence: CDR1 MNHEY, CDR2 SVGEGT. The DNA for the CDR3 is TGTGCCAGCAGTTACTCGAGACGGAGGCGGGAGATGTCCAATGAGCAGTTCTTC. Protein product: CASSYSRRRREMSNEQFF.

J is TRBJ2-7 and V is TRBV6-1; TRBD1 might be the D (5 bases). The CDR3 has 15 amino acids. The ends were cut back, 4 bases at V and 3 bases at J, with 16 bases in the middle. Germline CDR1 reads MNHNS; CDR2 reads SASEGT. CDR3 in DNA: TGTGCCAGCAGTGGAGAGGACACCGGAGACTACGAGCAGTACTTC. Protein sequence: CASSGEDTGDYEQYF.